Listed below are T cell receptor beta chains from one sample, sequenced in a study of a mutant IDH1 vaccine in newly diagnosed glioma. Their cognate antigens are unknown. TCRdb's copy holds only in-frame clones and misses some; the assay was immunoSEQ multiplex PCR. The sample carries over 30,000 clones, roughly three quarters recorded once. Sequenced material: PBMCs, taken from a glioma patient whose treatment included an IDH1 peptide vaccine. Receptors originate from a woman in her twenties or thirties with glioma. Some clones in this sample may be carry-over from other donors' samples. Both conserved end residues are part of each CDR3. A D gene is named only where the DNA matches it firmly. Where a row states a size, it is once, few, many or the class of an expanded clone; other rows omit it.

V gene: TRBV7-9
clone size: -
D gene: -
J gene: TRBJ1-3
CDR3 DNA: TGTGCCAGCAGCCCGAGAGTACGTTCCTCTGGAAACACCATATATTTT
CDR3 protein: CASSPRVRSSGNTIYF

V gene: TRBV28
clone size: -
D gene: TRBD1
J gene: TRBJ1-5
CDR3 DNA: TGTGCCAGCAGTCCGAGGGAAGGGACAGGGGGCCGAGGGTTTGCTCCGCAGCCCCAGCATTTT
CDR3 protein: CASSPREGTGGRGFAPQPQHF

V gene: TRBV5-1
clone size: once
D gene: -
J gene: TRBJ1-3
CDR3 DNA: TGCGCCAGCAGCTTGGGGCCATGGACGACCGACTCTGGAAACACCATATATTTT
CDR3 protein: CASSLGPWTTDSGNTIYF

V gene: TRBV2
clone size: -
D gene: -
J gene: TRBJ1-1
CDR3 DNA: TGTGCCAGCAGTGTTGAGGAGATGAACACTGAAGCTTTCTTT
CDR3 protein: CASSVEEMNTEAFF

V gene: TRBV29-1
clone size: -
D gene: -
J gene: TRBJ2-7
CDR3 DNA: TGCAGCGTTGAAAGCACTTACGAGCAGTACTTC
CDR3 protein: CSVESTYEQYF

V gene: TRBV9
clone size: once
D gene: -
J gene: TRBJ1-1
CDR3 DNA: TGTGCCAGCAGCCCCGGTCTCACTGAAGCTTTCTTT
CDR3 protein: CASSPGLTEAFF

V gene: TRBV6-1
clone size: -
D gene: -
J gene: TRBJ1-1
CDR3 DNA: TGTGCCAGCAGTGATCAGGGGTGGGGGCGGATGGGAGCTGAAGCTTTCTTT
CDR3 protein: CASSDQGWGRMGAEAFF

V gene: TRBV19
clone size: -
D gene: -
J gene: TRBJ1-4
CDR3 DNA: TGTGCCAGTAGTCCGCAGGGTGGAAAACTGTTTTTT
CDR3 protein: CASSPQGGKLFF

V gene: TRBV7-8
clone size: -
D gene: TRBD1
J gene: TRBJ1-1
CDR3 DNA: TGTGCCAGCAGCCGGGACAGGGTTTCCCCTGATACTGAAGCTTTCTTT
CDR3 protein: CASSRDRVSPDTEAFF

V gene: TRBV30
clone size: few
D gene: TRBD2
J gene: TRBJ2-3
CDR3 DNA: TGTGCCTGGAGAGTAGCGGGAGGCAGAGATACGCAGTATTTT
CDR3 protein: CAWRVAGGRDTQYF

V gene: TRBV2
clone size: -
D gene: TRBD2
J gene: TRBJ2-2
CDR3 DNA: TGTGCCAGCAGCCCGACTAGCGGGAGCTCCGGGGAGCTGTTTTTT
CDR3 protein: CASSPTSGSSGELFF

V gene: TRBV19
clone size: -
D gene: -
J gene: TRBJ2-6
CDR3 DNA: TGTGCCAGTAGTATTTTGTCAGGCTCTTCGGGCGGGGCCAACGTCCTGACTTTC
CDR3 protein: CASSILSGSSGGANVLTF

V gene: TRBV4-2
clone size: -
D gene: -
J gene: TRBJ1-5
CDR3 DNA: TGTGCCAGCAGCCAAGGGGGAGGGGATAGCAATCAGCCCCAGCATTTT
CDR3 protein: CASSQGGGDSNQPQHF

V gene: TRBV20-1
clone size: -
D gene: TRBD2
J gene: TRBJ2-1
CDR3 DNA: TGCAGTGCTAGTGGTGCGGGAGTGCAGTTCTTC
CDR3 protein: CSASGAGVQFF

V gene: TRBV7-3
clone size: -
D gene: TRBD1
J gene: TRBJ1-1
CDR3 DNA: TGTGCCAGCAGCCGGACAGGGGGCCGCACTGAAGCTTTCTTT
CDR3 protein: CASSRTGGRTEAFF

V gene: TRBV21-1
clone size: -
D gene: -
J gene: TRBJ2-3
CDR3 DNA: TGTGCCAGCAGCAAACGGGGGACTAGCGGGAGAGGTACAGATACGCAGTATTTT
CDR3 protein: CASSKRGTSGRGTDTQYF

V gene: TRBV6-1
clone size: -
D gene: TRBD1
J gene: TRBJ1-5
CDR3 DNA: TGTGCCAGCAGACTTGGGACAGGGTCCCAGCCCCAGCATTTT
CDR3 protein: CASRLGTGSQPQHF

V gene: TRBV6-6
clone size: -
D gene: TRBD1
J gene: TRBJ2-5
CDR3 DNA: TGTGCCAGCAGTTACAGACAGGGCCAAGAGACCCAGTACTTC
CDR3 protein: CASSYRQGQETQYF

V gene: TRBV7-9
clone size: -
D gene: -
J gene: TRBJ1-5
CDR3 DNA: TGTGCCAGCGGCCTAAGGGGGCAGCCCCAGCATTTT
CDR3 protein: CASGLRGQPQHF

V gene: TRBV5-1
clone size: once
D gene: TRBD2
J gene: TRBJ2-1
CDR3 DNA: TGCGCCAGCAGCCGCGGGACTAGCGGGAGCCCCCAATACAATGTGCAGTTCTTC
CDR3 protein: CASSRGTSGSPQYNVQFF

V gene: TRBV6-1
clone size: -
D gene: -
J gene: TRBJ1-4
CDR3 DNA: TGTGCCAGCAGTGAACTCAGATGGACTGAAAAACTGTTTTTT
CDR3 protein: CASSELRWTEKLFF

V gene: TRBV30
clone size: -
D gene: -
J gene: TRBJ2-1
CDR3 DNA: TGTGCCTGGAGTGGGTGGTCTTCTTACTCCTACAATGAGCAGTTCTTC
CDR3 protein: CAWSGWSSYSYNEQFF

V gene: TRBV7-6
clone size: -
D gene: -
J gene: TRBJ1-5
CDR3 DNA: TGTGCCAGCAGCTTAGAAGCCCAGGGCAATCAGCCCCAGCATTTT
CDR3 protein: CASSLEAQGNQPQHF

V gene: TRBV19
clone size: -
D gene: TRBD1
J gene: TRBJ2-5
CDR3 DNA: TGTGCCAGTAGTATATCGGGACAGGGGGCCCACGAGACCCAGTACTTC
CDR3 protein: CASSISGQGAHETQYF

V gene: TRBV30
clone size: -
D gene: -
J gene: TRBJ2-2
CDR3 DNA: TGTGCCTGGACTCGGGTGAGCGGATCATTCGGGGAGCTGTTTTTT
CDR3 protein: CAWTRVSGSFGELFF

V gene: TRBV4-2
clone size: few
D gene: -
J gene: TRBJ1-1
CDR3 DNA: TGTGCCAGCAGCCAGACACAGGGTGGAGGCACTGAAGCTTTCTTT
CDR3 protein: CASSQTQGGGTEAFF

V gene: TRBV7-9
clone size: few
D gene: TRBD1
J gene: TRBJ2-7
CDR3 DNA: TGTGCCAGCCTTGGACAGGAGGTCTACGAGCAGTACTTC
CDR3 protein: CASLGQEVYEQYF

V gene: TRBV6-1
clone size: -
D gene: -
J gene: TRBJ1-1
CDR3 DNA: TGTGCCAGCACCCCGTGGGGGGCGGGGGCTGAAGCTTTCTTT
CDR3 protein: CASTPWGAGAEAFF

V gene: TRBV7-2
clone size: -
D gene: -
J gene: TRBJ1-2
CDR3 DNA: TGTGCCAGCAGCCCCCCCGGGGAATATGGCTACACCTTC
CDR3 protein: CASSPPGEYGYTF

V gene: TRBV27
clone size: -
D gene: -
J gene: TRBJ1-2
CDR3 DNA: TGTGCCAGCAGGCCCAGACCGCGAAATAACTATGGCTACACCTTC
CDR3 protein: CASRPRPRNNYGYTF

V gene: TRBV21-1
clone size: -
D gene: -
J gene: TRBJ1-2
CDR3 DNA: TGTGCCAGCAGAGGAGAGCAAATCGGAATCCCTTCTAACTATGGCTACACCTTC
CDR3 protein: CASRGEQIGIPSNYGYTF

V gene: TRBV6-5
clone size: -
D gene: -
J gene: TRBJ1-2
CDR3 DNA: TGTGCCAGCAGTTACTCGCCACAGGGTATAAACTATGGCTACACCTTC
CDR3 protein: CASSYSPQGINYGYTF

V gene: TRBV7-9
clone size: -
D gene: -
J gene: TRBJ2-7
CDR3 DNA: TGTGCCAGCAGCTTAGGGTTCAACGAGCAGTACTTC
CDR3 protein: CASSLGFNEQYF

V gene: TRBV7-2
clone size: once
D gene: TRBD2
J gene: TRBJ2-5
CDR3 DNA: TGTGCCAGCAGCGTAACGGGGACTAGCCGCCAAGAGACCCAGTACTTC
CDR3 protein: CASSVTGTSRQETQYF

V gene: TRBV18
clone size: -
D gene: TRBD2
J gene: TRBJ2-7
CDR3 DNA: TGTGCCAGCTCACCACCGGGACTAGCGGGCCACGAGCAGTACTTC
CDR3 protein: CASSPPGLAGHEQYF